The 8 T cell receptor beta chains below all came from one sample that was sequenced in a study of blood T cell repertoires in COVID-19 (dated by TCRdb to about 2020). The library was produced with the immunoSEQ multiplex PCR assay. This immuneACCESS table, as held by TCRdb, lists in-frame sequences with V and J called but not all clones. Of the missing ones, under half trace to an unresolved V gene in checked studies; the others have no known cause. The sample has 15,000 or so clones on record, roughly 89% of them singletons. The ten most abundant clones make up around 30% of the sample. Sequenced sample: peripheral blood. The receptors stem from a human donor in a cohort sampled during active COVID-19.

This clone was picked up one time. The chain has TRBV25-1 and TRBJ2-1; TRBD2 agrees at 9 bases. V gave up 4 bases and J gave up 7 bases; unmatched junction bases: 11. CDR3 size: 16 residues. Germline assignment: CDR1 MGHDK and CDR2 SYGVNS. The CDR3 loop is CASSAGGTSPGNEQFF. CDR3 DNA: TGTGCCAGCAGTGCTGGCGGGACTAGCCCCGGGAATGAGCAGTTCTTC.

The chain couples TRBV14 to TRBJ1-2; 7 bases match TRBD1. V was clipped by 3 bases and J by 2 bases; unmatched bases: 3. Germline V gene sequence: CDR1 SGHDN, CDR2 FVKESK. The CDR3 has 14 amino acids. CDR3 sequence: CASSHSGGNYGYTF. The DNA of the CDR3 is TGTGCCAGCAGCCACTCAGGGGGAAACTATGGCTACACCTTC.

V is TRBV7-2 and J is TRBJ2-7; 12 nucleotides agree with TRBD2. Trimming cost V 3 bases and J 3 bases; bases outside gene matches: 3. Germline-derived CDR1 and CDR2 are SGHTA and FQGNSA. The CDR3 is made up of 15 amino acids. This chain's CDR3 is CASSFTSGGFYEQYF. The CDR3 DNA reads TGTGCCAGCAGCTTCACTAGCGGGGGGTTCTACGAGCAGTACTTC. The entire variable domain, with the rest obtained from reference TRBV7-2 and TRBJ2-7, is as follows: GAGVSQSPSNKVTEKGKDVELRCDPISGHTALYWYRQSLGQGLEFLIYFQGNSAPDKSGLPSDRFSAERTGGSVSTLTIQRTQQEDSAVYLCASSFTSGGFYEQYFGPGTRLTVT.

This clone was seen only once. The chain uses TRBV28 and TRBJ2-7; 8 positions agree with TRBD1. Germline V gene sequence: CDR1 MDHEN, CDR2 SYDVKM. Trimming cost V 3 bases and J 8 bases; bases outside gene matches: 12. The CDR3 length is 15 residues. The CDR3 DNA follows: TGTGCCAGCAGTTTTGAGGACAGGGCCTTCTCCCAGCAGTACTTC. Protein: CASSFEDRAFSQQYF.

The chain uses TRBV11-3 and TRBJ2-7; 9 positions agree with TRBD2. V gave up 8 bases and J gave up 5 bases; unmatched junction bases: 16. The CDR3 covers 16 residues. Germline CDR1 and CDR2: SGHNT and YENEEA. CDR3 loop: CASGASGIYFRNEQYF. CDR3 sequence (DNA): TGTGCCAGCGGGGCTAGCGGGATTTATTTTCGCAACGAGCAGTACTTC.

The chain links TRBV7-9 to TRBJ2-7, with 14 bases aligning to TRBD2. The germline gives CDR1 SEHNR, CDR2 FQNEAQ (reference sequence). J gave up 6 bases and V 8 bases, and 12 bases lay outside the gene matches. The CDR3 is made up of 16 amino acids. The CDR3 loop reads CASGPSWGLAGAEQYF. The CDR3 DNA follows: TGTGCCAGCGGACCGAGTTGGGGACTAGCGGGGGCCGAGCAGTACTTC.

The V call is TRBV2, the J call TRBJ1-1; 7 bases map to TRBD1. Germline V gene sequence: CDR1 SNHLY, CDR2 FYNNEI. The CDR3 is 14 amino acids. V gave up 8 bases and J gave up 4 bases; unmatched junction bases: 10. The CDR3 is CASAIDRESTEAFF. The DNA of the CDR3 is TGTGCCAGCGCTATAGACAGGGAGTCCACTGAAGCTTTCTTT.

The chain is built from TRBV5-1 and TRBJ2-2; TRBD1 agrees at 9 bases. CDR1 and CDR2 (germline): SGHRS, YFSETQ. This CDR3 has 15 amino acids. The V and J ends lost 4 bases and 6 bases, in that order; junction bases with no gene match: 7. CDR3 amino acids: CASSRTGVDAGELFF. CDR3 nucleotides: TGCGCCAGCAGCCGGACAGGGGTTGACGCCGGGGAGCTGTTTTTT. Full variable domain (outside the CDR3, taken from reference TRBV5-1 and TRBJ2-2): KAGVTQTPRYLIKTRGQQVTLSCSPISGHRSVSWYQQTPGQGLQFLFEYFSETQRNKGNFPGRFSGRQFSNSRSEMNVSTLELGDSALYLCASSRTGVDAGELFFGEGSRLTVL.